Below, one T cell receptor (beta chain) is given with its context. Germline CDR1 is MGHDK and CDR2 is SYGVNS. The CDR3 is 14 amino acids. V was cut by 2 bases and J by 4 bases, with 8 bases left in between. Using immunoSEQ multiplex PCR, the repertoire was profiled, and TCRdb retains in-frame clones only, with some absent. The sample lists approximately 70,000 clones; about 90% were seen once. The data derive from a study of technical replicates of blood from a few donors. Specimen: T cells isolated from PBMCs. The receptor was isolated from a human donor in good health. The chain uses TRBV25-1 and TRBJ2-2; D gene ambiguous. CDR3 loop: CASSETPTTGELFF. CDR3 bases: TGTGCCAGCAGTGAAACTCCAACCACCGGGGAGCTGTTTTTT.